This T cell receptor beta chain was obtained from a study of T cell repertoires in cytomegalovirus infection. For the study at large: The authors used CMV epitopes that were HLA-C-restricted (recently identified) and HLA-B-restricted (well studied). TCR beta signatures that were public indicated CMV infection and matching HLA type.

This clonotype has a handful of counts. Antigen unknown. Notes on the study in general: The response measured ex vivo was dominated by TCR beta clonotypes (HLA-C-restricted and CMV-specific). CMV carriers having the relevant HLA were flagged by cumulative public TCR beta family frequency.

TCRdb fed the reads into MiXCR, producing one record per CDR3 protein. The table lists hundreds of thousands of distinct CDR3 sequences, 25% to 30% of them singletons, with around 19% in the top ten. The CDR3 length is 15 residues. With 3 bases clipped from V and 5 bases from J, the junction kept 6 bases outside the gene matches. The receptor was derived from a human donor in good health (CMV status not recorded). Some clones in this sample may be carry-over from other donors' samples. V gene TRBV12-3 or TRBV12-4 combines with J gene TRBJ1-1; TRBD1 agrees at 10 bases. The specimen comprised cultured PBMCs, sampled from culture after CMV antigen stimulation. CDR3 nucleotide sequence: TGTGCCAGCAGTTTCATGACAGGGGGCAAAACTGAAGCTTTCTTT. Residues: CASSFMTGGKTEAFF.